The following is a T cell receptor (beta chain) sequence with its context. This clone was seen a single time. Its recognized antigen is unknown. Per-base quality was not reported, and no clone a single base away is much larger than it. The sample belongs to a study of cytomegalovirus exposure and HLA in healthy donors (dated by TCRdb to about 2017). Study-level background: According to an earlier analysis of around 600 of the donors, about 190 million T cells yielded 117 million unique TCR beta sequences and about 300 Gb of sequence data. To decide whether each TCR beta V gene segment behaved as functional or pseudogenic, an earlier analysis of fewer than 750 of the donors relied on high-throughput TCR beta sequencing. Because of strong linkage in the cohort, roughly five DR-DQ haplotypes were treated as single units for association and clustering. Among the roughly 400 genotyped donors, about 85% belonged to the genetic ancestry cluster associated with self-reported Caucasian donors. About 320 gigabases of sequencing data and tens of millions of unique TCR sequences were included in an early release covering about 700 HLA-typed donors. In the later analysis, no new phenotypic data were used to find candidate immune exposures; instead, reliance was placed on TCR beta sequences and their occurrence across donors. Among around 400 genotyped donors of the cohort, an average of roughly 240,000 unique TCR beta nucleotide sequences were sequenced per donor, 15% to 20% of them non-productive. To predict cytomegalovirus infection status, the study brought together high-throughput TCR immunosequencing, statistical association of individual TCRs with disease status, and machine learning. Donor age, sex, ethnicity and CMV serostatus were collected together with the repertoire data. A later genetic analysis used genome-wide SNP genotypes for about 65% of the roughly 670 donors, treating that subset as a discovery cohort. The study aimed to test whether cataloging public T cell receptors could reveal signatures of past pathogen exposure. A separate validation cohort of 100 to 150 different subjects was used in addition to the approximately 640-subject first cohort. All discovery cohort repertoires had been generated on a single sequencing platform. The T cell repertoires of 700 or so subjects were profiled by immunosequencing and related to cytomegalovirus serostatus. A later analysis re-analyzed previously published TCR beta repertoires from 666 donors and added high-resolution HLA genotyping to study TCR occurrence patterns. HLA typing covered class I and class II loci at four-digit resolution. Typing coverage varied by locus: about 629-630 donors for A, B, C, DRB1 and DQB1; approximately 520 for DQA1; 600 to 610 for DPA1; around 490 for DPB1. Summary of the overall study and its limitations: Linkage disequilibrium might explain the correlated functional status among segregating V segments, but an unknown experimental factor could not be excluded. Because HLA typing was missing for some donors at each locus, association tests included only the typed subset. Some 15 rarely observed V segments, including chromosome 9 orphons, were excluded from the earlier analysis of approximately 500 of the donors because counts were too low. The sequencing pipeline was judged likely to have produced a cluster of highly shared sequence variants as a technical artifact. Because the 87-base-pair reads could not distinguish some IMGT-functional V segments, including TRBV6-2 and TRBV6-3, those segments were excluded. In a later analysis, TCR association rates were found to vary across HLA loci, with the most associated TCRs seen for DRB1 alleles and the fewest for HLA-C alleles. According to a later analysis, parvovirus B19, influenza, CMV and Epstein-Barr virus appeared linked to several top co-occurrence clusters. In a later analysis, most CMV-associated TCR beta chains were found to appear HLA-restricted, with HLA associations seemingly driven largely by CMV exposure. In the study, around 150 TCR beta chains were listed as associated with cytomegalovirus. Presence/absence analyses assumed roughly uniform sequencing depth across donors, an assumption that may not hold. While some public TCRs were present in many individuals, most TCR sequences turned up only very rarely across donors. A few of the identified cytomegalovirus-associated TCR beta chains were confirmed in vitro to be specific for cytomegalovirus antigens. A later genetic analysis reported fewer N-insertions in productive TCRs among donors in an Asian-associated ancestry cluster than the roughly 690-donor mean. At a false discovery rate of 0.05, a later analysis linked approximately 18,000 TCR beta sequences to specific HLA alleles. An association between a missense DCLRE1C variant and V-gene and J-gene trimming of TCR beta chains was found in a later genetic analysis and replicated in an independent cohort. Cytomegalovirus status was reported to be diagnosed by the classifier with high specificity and sensitivity in both the original and validation cohorts. In a later analysis, HLA-associated TCR beta chains showed more clonal expansion and lower generation probabilities than non-associated chains that were equally common. It was suggested by the authors that the approach could potentially be generalized to other disease states and immunological phenotypes. CMV serostatus was the only immune exposure information available for the cohort. A further reported finding was that TCR beta sequences accurately predicted the HLA-A and HLA-B alleles for most subjects in the first cohort. When HLA alleles, especially DR and DQ, strongly co-occurred, attributing TCR associations to individual alleles was difficult. In this cohort, only TCR beta chains were sequenced, and detectable features were limited by the absence of alpha or paired-chain data. Broadly in line with IMGT annotations, most TCR beta V segments showed up in productive rearrangements about 90% or about 30% of the time in an earlier analysis of several hundred of the donors.

Receptor amplification or capture employed the immunoSEQ multiplex PCR assay. A mixture of 60 forward primers for TCR Vbeta segments and 13 reverse primers for TCR Jbeta segments was used in the multiplex PCR. A multiplex PCR assay on genomic DNA amplified the CDR3 region of rearranged TCR beta genes. The amplified TCR beta libraries were sequenced on the Illumina HiSeq System as 87-base-pair reads. The study's own analysis went as follows. A later analysis tallied around 87 million unique TCR beta chains across the 666 repertoires, and some 12 million of those chains were shared by two or more donors. Raw reads were error-corrected and collapsed into unique sequences by a nearest-neighbor algorithm in which closely related sequences were merged to remove PCR and sequencing errors. V, D and J gene segments were assigned by aligning CDR3 sequences to IMGT reference sequences. For a sequence to be retained, at least a six-nucleotide match to both a V gene segment and a J gene segment was required. A rearrangement counted as productive if the CDR3 had no stop codons and remained in frame with V and J, and every other rearrangement counted as non-productive. CDR3 was defined by IMGT convention, running from the second conserved V-encoded cysteine to the conserved J-encoded phenylalanine. Sequences without an unambiguous match to a single V gene segment were excluded from the earlier analysis of 587 of the donors. An earlier analysis of 587 of the donors classified V segments as functional when productive rearrangements were above 56.7% and as segregating when the standard deviation between donors was above 5%. A statistical classification framework was built for diagnosing cytomegalovirus status from the catalog of TCR beta chain sequences. In a later analysis, V and J genes were assigned by comparing TCR nucleotide sequences against IMGT/GENE-DB human TR gene sequences. A later analysis assigned CDR3 sequences and most-parsimonious VDJ recombination scenarios with the TCRdist pipeline. In a later analysis, each TCR beta chain was defined by its CDR3 amino acid sequence together with its V-gene family, and reads lacking a unique V-gene family were excluded. As a way to deal with suspected cross-contamination and a sequencing artifact, a later analysis dropped approximately 590 nucleotide sequences that were highly shared and had low generation probability. A later analysis calculated a clonal expansion index for each public chain from normalized within-repertoire ranks of inferred template counts. In a later analysis, generation probabilities were computed with a VDJ recombination model fitted to out-of-frame rearrangements, and the resulting probabilities were checked against IGoR. Hypergeometric tests were used in a later analysis to score TCR-TCR, TCR-HLA and TCR-CMV co-occurrence, with a repertoire-size bias correction applied to the TCR pairs. A later analysis estimated false discovery rates by permuting HLA or CMV assignments 20 times. In a later analysis, co-occurring TCRs were grouped using DBSCAN, with TCRdist sequence similarity added in when clustering inside HLA-allele-positive subsets. Co-occurrence clustering excluded repertoires with fewer than 30,000 or more than 120,000 public chains, plus five with anomalous nucleotide sharing. In TCRdb, the immuneACCESS table is reduced to in-frame sequences with V and J assigned. These tables do not hold every clone; where another copy was compared, an unresolved V gene accounts for under half, and the others remain unexplained. That table is the source of V, J and clone size, and D and trimming were worked out from the DNA. This sample comprises 150,000 to 200,000 clones, around 77% of them detected only once. Under 2.5% of the sample belongs to the ten largest clones.

The cohort consisted of hundreds of healthy bone marrow donors. All cohort members were sampled while nominally healthy, although unrecorded immune exposures were likely present. The donor tested CMV seronegative, placing the donor among the 300 to 450 seronegative members of the cohort. A peripheral blood sample was provided by each donor, and peripheral blood mononuclear cells were used for TCR beta sequencing. Genomic DNA was extracted from the blood cell samples with the Qiagen DNeasy Blood Extraction Kit. Taken from the germline V gene, the CDR1 and CDR2 loops are SGHRS and YFSETQ. V is pruned by 3 bases and J by 1 base, leaving 2 bases of the junction without a gene match. CDR3 length: 16 amino acids, cysteine to phenylalanine. Only the CDR3 DNA stays, 48 bases, in frame from base 1.

This TCR was sampled from a man in his sixties in good health and CMV-seronegative. The sample taken for sequencing was PBMCs. Recombination connected TRBV5-1 to TRBJ2-2; TRBD1 fits 11 bases in the junction. The sequence in DNA is TGCGCCAGCAGCTGGACAGGGGGCAAGAACACCGGGGAGCTGTTTTTT. It translates to CASSWTGGKNTGELFF.